The 4 T cell receptor beta chains presented below share a single source sample, sequenced in a study of blood T cells in healthy people across ages. Then a second PCR, running about 6 to 12 cycles, was carried out with a sample-barcoded 5' primer and a J-beta primer mix. From the 5' RACE reads, TCRdb called clonotypes with MiXCR, one entry per CDR3 protein. The sample consists of some 560,000 distinct CDR3 sequences, roughly a quarter of them appearing once. The data also belong to a second study, concerning T cells of mothers and their children.

The sequencing input was blood. The receptor source for this set is a boy between 2 and 10 years old in good health.

This chain joins TRBV4-3 and TRBJ2-5; TRBD2 matches 11 bases. Germline V gene lookup returns CDR1 LGHNA and CDR2 YSLEER. J gave up 2 bases and V 1 base, and 3 bases lay outside the gene matches. The CDR3 is 16 amino acids. The CDR3 DNA is TGCGCCAGCAGCCAAGGACTAGCGGGACAACAAGAGACCCAGTACTTC. Amino acid sequence: CASSQGLAGQQETQYF.

The gene calls are TRBV27 and TRBJ2-7; possible D gene TRBD1, 6 bases. Germline assignment: CDR1 MNHEY and CDR2 SMNVEV (reference sequence). V was trimmed by 2 bases and J by 3 bases, leaving 14 bases between them. The CDR3 contains 15 residues. In DNA form, the CDR3 reads TGTGCCAGCAGTTTAACACTACCAGGGGTCTACGAGCAGTACTTC. Amino acids: CASSLTLPGVYEQYF.

As for this clonotype: An end of the junction does not agree with germline; a read error may underlie this. The V gene is TRBV12-3 or TRBV12-4, the J gene TRBJ2-1; maybe TRBD2 (6 bases). This CDR3 is built from 15 residues. CDR3 residues: CANSLEGYAYNEQFF. The CDR3 DNA follows: TGTGCCAACAGTTTGGAGGGGTACGCCTACAATGAGCAGTTCTTC.

In this sample, this clonotype turned up a few times. This rearrangement joins TRBV6-1 to TRBJ2-2; TRBD2 aligns across 7 bases. CDR1 and CDR2 (germline): MNHNS, SASEGT. This CDR3 comprises 16 residues. After removal of 7 bases from V and 2 bases from J, the junction contained 10 bases not matched to a gene. This CDR3 is CASTPAGRGNTGELFF. In DNA form, the CDR3 reads TGTGCCAGCACCCCAGCTGGGAGGGGAAACACCGGGGAGCTGTTTTTT.